These T cell receptor beta chains were read from a single sample in a study of OX40 agonist ivuxolimab in advanced cancers. Using immunoSEQ multiplex PCR, the repertoire was profiled, and TCRdb retains in-frame clones only, with some absent. There are about 100,000 clones in the sample; less than 90% occur only once, and over 4.5% lies in the top ten. Material: CD4+ or CD8+ T cells sorted from blood, obtained in a trial of the OX40 agonist ivuxolimab. The source is an adult with an advanced solid tumor such as melanoma, head and neck, liver or kidney cancer. The CDR3 runs from the conserved cysteine through the conserved F or W. D genes are given only for firm matches. Clone size, where shown, is once, few, many, or a class for clones that have expanded.

TRBJ2-2	NA	TRBV2	NA	CASSGFATTNTGELFF	TGTGCCAGCAGTGGGTTCGCCACGACGAACACCGGGGAGCTGTTTTTT
TRBJ2-1	NA	TRBV2	NA	CASSEYNEQFF	TGTGCCAGCAGCGAATACAATGAGCAGTTCTTC
TRBJ2-1	NA	TRBV5-1	TRBD2	CASSLAKVAGGGYNEQFF	TGCGCCAGCAGCTTGGCCAAGGTAGCGGGGGGAGGCTACAATGAGCAGTTCTTC
TRBJ2-7	NA	TRBV10-2	NA	CASSESGAGKYEQYF	TGCGCCAGCAGTGAGTCGGGAGCAGGGAAATACGAGCAGTACTTC
TRBJ2-1	NA	TRBV6-5	TRBD2	CASSYSTGGGGEQFF	TGTGCCAGCAGTTACTCGACGGGGGGAGGCGGTGAGCAGTTCTTC
TRBJ2-5	NA	TRBV19	TRBD1	CASPLQGARETQYF	TGTGCCAGTCCTCTACAGGGGGCCCGAGAGACCCAGTACTTC
TRBJ1-2	NA	TRBV19	NA	CASSLDTVNYGYTF	TGTGCCAGTAGTTTGGACACGGTCAACTATGGCTACACCTTC
TRBJ2-5	NA	TRBV15	NA	CATSRDRRAGETQYF	TGTGCCACCAGCAGAGATAGGAGGGCGGGGGAGACCCAGTACTTC
TRBJ2-2	NA	TRBV30	TRBD1	CAWSGQGVSSNTGELFF	TGTGCCTGGAGTGGACAGGGGGTCTCCTCGAACACCGGGGAGCTGTTTTTT
TRBJ2-1	NA	TRBV12-5	NA	CASGLGTAYNEQFF	TGTGCTAGTGGTTTGGGGACCGCATACAATGAGCAGTTCTTC
TRBJ1-1	NA	TRBV18	TRBD1	CASSPDREMNTEAFF	TGTGCCAGCTCACCTGACAGGGAGATGAACACTGAAGCTTTCTTT
TRBJ2-3	NA	TRBV5-4	NA	CASSSSAGSLRADTQYF	TGTGCCAGCAGCTCGAGCGCGGGCTCTCTCAGGGCAGATACGCAGTATTTT
TRBJ1-2	NA	TRBV13	NA	CASSLGGRGYTF	TGTGCCAGCAGCTTAGGGGGGCGGGGCTACACCTTC
TRBJ2-7	NA	TRBV11-3	NA	CASSLVEQGIHEQYF	TGTGCCAGCAGCTTAGTGGAACAGGGTATCCACGAGCAGTACTTC
TRBJ2-3	once	TRBV18	NA	CASSPEIASTDTQYF	TGTGCCAGCTCACCAGAGATAGCGAGCACAGATACGCAGTATTTT
TRBJ2-3	NA	TRBV10-1	NA	CASSDGTLLGTQYF	TGCGCCAGCAGTGATGGGACTCTACTCGGTACGCAGTATTTT
TRBJ1-1	few	TRBV29-1	NA	CSVDASEAFF	TGCAGCGTTGATGCCAGTGAAGCTTTCTTT
TRBJ2-1	NA	TRBV7-2	TRBD2	CASSLAGTLAGGDEQFF	TGTGCCAGCAGCTTAGCAGGGACTCTAGCGGGAGGCGATGAGCAGTTCTTC
TRBJ2-3	NA	TRBV30	NA	CAWSEGLTDTQYF	TGTGCCTGGAGTGAGGGGCTCACAGATACGCAGTATTTT
TRBJ1-1	NA	TRBV15	NA	CATSGGHTWAAFF	TGTGCCACCAGCGGGGGACACACCTGGGCGGCTTTCTTT
TRBJ1-4	NA	TRBV5-8	NA	CASSTPGQGISEKLFF	TGTGCCAGCAGCACCCCCGGGCAGGGGATAAGCGAAAAACTGTTTTTT
TRBJ1-1	NA	TRBV7-9	NA	CASWPGGLGLRREAFF	TGTGCCAGCTGGCCTGGCGGTTTAGGGTTACGTAGAGAAGCTTTCTTT
TRBJ1-5	NA	TRBV5-1	NA	CASSEGVNQPQHF	TGCGCCAGCAGCGAGGGTGTCAATCAGCCCCAGCATTTT
TRBJ1-5	once	TRBV5-1	NA	CASSLVGNQPQHF	TGCGCCAGCAGCTTGGTAGGCAATCAGCCCCAGCATTTT
TRBJ1-2	NA	TRBV10-3	NA	CAISVQLNYGYTF	TGTGCCATCAGTGTGCAGCTTAACTATGGCTACACCTTC
TRBJ2-6	NA	TRBV5-1	NA	CASSLQQGANVLTF	TGCGCCAGCAGCTTGCAACAGGGGGCCAACGTCCTGACTTTC
TRBJ2-5	NA	TRBV4-1	NA	CASSPIARQETQYF	TGCGCCAGCAGCCCCATCGCGCGGCAAGAGACCCAGTACTTC
TRBJ2-5	NA	TRBV18	NA	CASSPRKETQYF	TGTGCCAGCTCACCTCGGAAAGAGACCCAGTACTTC
TRBJ2-1	NA	TRBV20-1	NA	CSAGTKEQFF	TGCAGTGCTGGTACGAAGGAGCAGTTCTTC
TRBJ2-5	once	TRBV9	TRBD2	CASSVEGSGSGETQYF	TGTGCCAGCAGCGTAGAAGGAAGCGGGAGTGGAGAGACCCAGTACTTC
TRBJ1-2	NA	TRBV5-8	NA	CASSLRRFGYTF	TGTGCCAGCAGCTTGAGAAGGTTCGGCTACACCTTC
TRBJ2-3	once	TRBV2	TRBD1	CASSGTGTDTQYF	TGTGCCAGCAGTGGGACAGGAACAGATACGCAGTATTTT
TRBJ2-7	few	TRBV6-6	NA	CASSYSLGYEQYF	TGTGCCAGCAGTTACTCTCTGGGCTACGAGCAGTACTTC
TRBJ2-1	NA	TRBV13	TRBD2	CASTFTSGVTYNEQFF	TGTGCCAGCACGTTCACTAGCGGCGTTACCTACAATGAGCAGTTCTTC
TRBJ2-2	NA	TRBV30	NA	CAWTRTLNTGELFF	TGTGCCTGGACAAGGACACTTAACACCGGGGAGCTGTTTTTT
TRBJ1-2	NA	TRBV4-1	NA	CASSHGGKRGYTF	TGCGCCAGCAGCCACGGGGGGAAGCGGGGCTACACCTTC
TRBJ2-5	NA	TRBV9	TRBD2	CASSLGLDQETQYF	TGTGCCAGCAGCCTTGGACTAGACCAAGAGACCCAGTACTTC
TRBJ1-4	once	TRBV20-1	TRBD1	CSAGQDEKLFF	TGCAGTGCTGGACAGGATGAAAAACTGTTTTTT
TRBJ1-6	NA	TRBV18	NA	CASSIKAVNSPLHF	TGTGCCAGCTCCATCAAAGCAGTAAATTCACCCCTCCACTTT
TRBJ2-3	NA	TRBV2	NA	CASSEAGSFRGATDTQYF	TGTGCCAGCAGTGAAGCGGGTAGTTTCAGGGGGGCCACAGATACGCAGTATTTT
TRBJ1-1	NA	TRBV29-1	TRBD1	CSVTPGGHTEAFF	TGCAGCGTTACGCCAGGGGGCCACACTGAAGCTTTCTTT
TRBJ1-4	NA	TRBV7-6	NA	CASSLPSWDGREKLFF	TGTGCCAGCAGCTTACCAAGTTGGGACGGTCGTGAAAAACTGTTTTTT
TRBJ1-1	NA	TRBV4-2	NA	CASSQDRGLYAFF	TGTGCCAGCAGCCAAGATCGGGGGTTGTATGCTTTCTTT
TRBJ2-3	NA	TRBV7-9	NA	CASSLSGGTDTQYF	TGTGCCAGCAGCTTATCGGGGGGCACAGATACGCAGTATTTT
TRBJ2-7	few	TRBV30	NA	CAWRRQGGFSYEQYF	TGTGCCTGGAGGAGACAGGGAGGGTTTTCCTACGAGCAGTACTTC
TRBJ2-4	NA	TRBV13	TRBD1	CASSHRDRIKNIQYF	TGTGCCAGCAGCCACAGGGACAGGATAAAAAACATTCAGTACTTC
TRBJ1-2	once	TRBV30	TRBD1	CARSTGNYGYTF	TGTGCCCGATCGACAGGGAACTATGGCTACACCTTC
TRBJ1-1	NA	TRBV14	TRBD1	CASSPTGGIRSPEAFF	TGTGCCAGCAGTCCCACAGGGGGCATTCGGTCGCCTGAAGCTTTCTTT
TRBJ1-2	NA	TRBV30	NA	CAWSVGGGAGYTF	TGTGCCTGGAGTGTAGGAGGGGGAGCGGGCTACACCTTC